This T cell receptor beta chain was captured by sequencing in a study of cytomegalovirus exposure and HLA in healthy donors. Amplification used 60 Vbeta primers and 13 Jbeta primers. The protocol was immunoSEQ multiplex PCR, while the TCRdb copy is restricted to in-frame clones and leaves out a portion. The data show 150,000 to 200,000 clones, with less than 90% seen just once and around 1.9% held by the top ten. The ends lost 0 bases at V and 6 bases at J; junction bases unmatched: 9. Per the germline V gene, CDR1 is SQVTM and CDR2 is ANQGSEA. CDR3 length: 15 residues. The table lists this clone with a count of one. The antigen is undetermined. Study-level results: Reported findings show TCR beta sequences accurately forecast HLA-A and HLA-B alleles in most subjects.

The sequencing sample was made of PBMCs. The rearrangement links TRBV29-1 to TRBJ1-1; 8 bases align to TRBD1. This TCR derives from a man aged 18 to 29 in good health and CMV-seronegative. CDR3 coding DNA: TGCAGCGTTGAAGATCGGACAGGGCTCCGCTCTGAAGCTTTCTTT. This sequence encodes CSVEDRTGLRSEAFF.